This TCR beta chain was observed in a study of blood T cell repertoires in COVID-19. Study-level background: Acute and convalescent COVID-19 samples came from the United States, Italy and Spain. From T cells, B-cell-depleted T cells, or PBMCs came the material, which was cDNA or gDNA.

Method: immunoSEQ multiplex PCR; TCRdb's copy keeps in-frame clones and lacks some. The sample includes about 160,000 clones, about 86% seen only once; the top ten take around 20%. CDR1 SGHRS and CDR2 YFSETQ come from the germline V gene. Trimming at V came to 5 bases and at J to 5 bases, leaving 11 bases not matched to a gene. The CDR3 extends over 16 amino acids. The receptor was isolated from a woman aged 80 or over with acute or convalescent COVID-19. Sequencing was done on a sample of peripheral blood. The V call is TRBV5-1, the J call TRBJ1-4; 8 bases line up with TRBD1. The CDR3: CASSIIRTGTNEKLFF. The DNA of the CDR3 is TGCGCCAGCAGTATAATACGGACAGGGACAAATGAAAAACTGTTTTTT.